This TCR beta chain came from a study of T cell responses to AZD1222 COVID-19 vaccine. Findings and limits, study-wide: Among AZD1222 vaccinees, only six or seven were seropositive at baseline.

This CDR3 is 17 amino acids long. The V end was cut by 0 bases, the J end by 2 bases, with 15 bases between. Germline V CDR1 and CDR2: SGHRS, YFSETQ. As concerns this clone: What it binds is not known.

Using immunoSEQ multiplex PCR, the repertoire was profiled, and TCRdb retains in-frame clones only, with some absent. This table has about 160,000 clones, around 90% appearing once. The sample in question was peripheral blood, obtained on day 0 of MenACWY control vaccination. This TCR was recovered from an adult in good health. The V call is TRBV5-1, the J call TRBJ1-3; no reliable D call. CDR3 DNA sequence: TGCGCCAGCAGCTTGGAGGGCCCCGGACCCACTGGAAACACCATATATTTT. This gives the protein CASSLEGPGPTGNTIYF.